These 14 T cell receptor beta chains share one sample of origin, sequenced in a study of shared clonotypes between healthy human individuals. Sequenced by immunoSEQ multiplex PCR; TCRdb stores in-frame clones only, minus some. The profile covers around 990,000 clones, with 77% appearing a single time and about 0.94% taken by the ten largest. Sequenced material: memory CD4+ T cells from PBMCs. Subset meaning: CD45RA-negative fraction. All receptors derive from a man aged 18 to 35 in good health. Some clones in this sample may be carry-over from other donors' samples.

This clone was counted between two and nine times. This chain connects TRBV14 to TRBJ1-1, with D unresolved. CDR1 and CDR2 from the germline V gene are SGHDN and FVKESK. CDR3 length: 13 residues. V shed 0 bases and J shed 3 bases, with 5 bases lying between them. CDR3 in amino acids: CASSQDFHTEAFF. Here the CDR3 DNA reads TGTGCCAGCAGCCAAGATTTTCACACTGAAGCTTTCTTT.

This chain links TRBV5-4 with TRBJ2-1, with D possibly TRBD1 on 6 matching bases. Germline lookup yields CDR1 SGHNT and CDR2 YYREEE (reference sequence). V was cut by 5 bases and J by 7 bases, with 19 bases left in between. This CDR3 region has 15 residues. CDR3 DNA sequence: TGTGCCAGCAGTTCACCGCAAACAGGGTATAATGAGCAGTTCTTC. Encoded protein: CASSSPQTGYNEQFF.

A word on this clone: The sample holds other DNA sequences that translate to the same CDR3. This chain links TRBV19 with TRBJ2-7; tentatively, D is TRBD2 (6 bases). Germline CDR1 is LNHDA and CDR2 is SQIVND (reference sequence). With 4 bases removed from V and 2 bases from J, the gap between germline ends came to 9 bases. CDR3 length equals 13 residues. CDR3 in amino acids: CASSRGEPYEQYF. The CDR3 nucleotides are TGTGCCAGTAGTAGGGGGGAGCCCTACGAGCAGTACTTC. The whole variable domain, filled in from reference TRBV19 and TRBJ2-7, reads DGGITQSPKYLFRKEGQNVTLSCEQNLNHDAMYWYRQDPGQGLRLIYYSQIVNDFQKGDIAEGYSVSREKKESFPLTVTSAQKNPTAFYLCASSRGEPYEQYFGPGTRLTVT.

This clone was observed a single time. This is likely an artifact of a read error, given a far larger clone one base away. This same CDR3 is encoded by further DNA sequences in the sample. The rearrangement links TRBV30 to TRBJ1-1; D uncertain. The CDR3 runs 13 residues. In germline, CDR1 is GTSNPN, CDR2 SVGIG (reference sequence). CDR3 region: CAWDWNMNTEAFF. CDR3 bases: TGTGCCTGGGACTGGAACATGAACACTGAAGCTTTCTTC.

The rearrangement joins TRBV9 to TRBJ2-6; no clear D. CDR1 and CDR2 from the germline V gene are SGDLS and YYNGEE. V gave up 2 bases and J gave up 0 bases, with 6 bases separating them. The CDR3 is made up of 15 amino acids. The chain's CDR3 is CASSVGLSGANVLTF. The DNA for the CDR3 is TGTGCCAGCAGCGTGGGTCTCTCTGGGGCCAACGTCCTGACTTTC.

CDR3 nucleotides: TGTGCCAGCAGCGTAGGCAGGGAAGCCGACCGCTACGAGCAGTACTTC. This encodes CASSVGREADRYEQYF. The chain joins TRBV9 to TRBJ2-7; possibly TRBD1 for D (5 bases). The CDR3 extends over 16 amino acids. Trimming removed 0 bases at V and 3 bases at J, with 16 bases between. Germline CDR1 reads SGDLS; CDR2 reads YYNGEE.

The CDR3 loop is CSVGAYSGSHEQYF. CDR3 DNA sequence: TGCAGCGTTGGGGCATATAGCGGTTCCCACGAGCAGTACTTC. J is TRBJ2-7 and V is TRBV29-1; TRBD2 is a possible D gene (6 bases). Germline CDR1 and CDR2: SQVTM and ANQGSEA. Trimming stripped 4 bases from V and 5 bases from J, with 18 bases between. CDR3 length equals 14 residues.

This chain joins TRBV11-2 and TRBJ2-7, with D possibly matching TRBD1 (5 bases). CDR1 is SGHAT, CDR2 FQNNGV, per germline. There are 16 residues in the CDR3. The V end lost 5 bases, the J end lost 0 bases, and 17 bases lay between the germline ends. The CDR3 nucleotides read TGTGCCAGCAGCCAAGTGCAAGGGGCCCGCTCCTACGAGCAGTACTTC. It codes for CASSQVQGARSYEQYF. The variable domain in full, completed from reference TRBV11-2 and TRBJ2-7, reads EAGVAQSPRYKIIEKRQSVAFWCNPISGHATLYWYQQILGQGPKLLIQFQNNGVVDDSQLPKDRFSAERLKGVDSTLKIQPAKLEDSAVYLCASSQVQGARSYEQYFGPGTRLTVT.

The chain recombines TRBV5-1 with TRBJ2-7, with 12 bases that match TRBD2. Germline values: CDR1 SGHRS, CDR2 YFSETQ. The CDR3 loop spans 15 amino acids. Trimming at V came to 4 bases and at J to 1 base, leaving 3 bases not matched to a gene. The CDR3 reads CASSAGLAGSYEQYF. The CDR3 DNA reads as TGCGCCAGCAGCGCAGGACTAGCGGGGTCCTACGAGCAGTACTTC.

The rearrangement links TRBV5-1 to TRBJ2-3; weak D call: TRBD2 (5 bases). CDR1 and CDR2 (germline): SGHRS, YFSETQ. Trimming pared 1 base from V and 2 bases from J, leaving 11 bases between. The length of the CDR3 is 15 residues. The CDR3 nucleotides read TGCGCCAGCAGCTTGTCGGCGGGTCCCACAGATACGCAGTATTTT. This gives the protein CASSLSAGPTDTQYF. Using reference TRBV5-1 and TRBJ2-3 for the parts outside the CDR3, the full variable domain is KAGVTQTPRYLIKTRGQQVTLSCSPISGHRSVSWYQQTPGQGLQFLFEYFSETQRNKGNFPGRFSGRQFSNSRSEMNVSTLELGDSALYLCASSLSAGPTDTQYFGPGTRLTVL.

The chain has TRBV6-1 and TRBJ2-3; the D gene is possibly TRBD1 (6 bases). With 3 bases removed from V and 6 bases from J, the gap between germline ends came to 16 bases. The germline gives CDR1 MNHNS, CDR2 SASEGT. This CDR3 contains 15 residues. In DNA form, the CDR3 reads TGTGCCAGCAGTGAGGCCGGGACACAAGGGGATACGCAGTATTTT. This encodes CASSEAGTQGDTQYF.

DNA for the CDR3: TGCGCCAGCAGCCCCGACAGGGTTCGAGAGACCCAGTACTTC. It codes for CASSPDRVRETQYF. The V and J genes are TRBV5-1 and TRBJ2-5; 7 positions match TRBD1. V lost 4 bases, J lost 4 bases, and 7 bases stayed unmatched. CDR1 SGHRS and CDR2 YFSETQ come from the germline V gene. The CDR3 runs to 14 residues.

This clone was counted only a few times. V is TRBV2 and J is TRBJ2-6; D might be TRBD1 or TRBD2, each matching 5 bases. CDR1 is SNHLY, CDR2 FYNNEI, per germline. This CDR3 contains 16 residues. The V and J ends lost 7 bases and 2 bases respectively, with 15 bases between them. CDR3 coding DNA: TGTGCCAGCACTTGGACCCTGGGGGCTGGGGCCAACGTCCTGACTTTC. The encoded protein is CASTWTLGAGANVLTF.

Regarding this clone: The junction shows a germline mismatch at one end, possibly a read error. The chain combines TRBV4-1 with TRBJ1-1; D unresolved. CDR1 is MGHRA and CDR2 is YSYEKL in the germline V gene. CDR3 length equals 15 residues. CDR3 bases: TGCGCCAGCAGCCAAGATCCCGATCGAGTGCGTACTGGTCGCTTT. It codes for CASSQDPDRVRTGRF.